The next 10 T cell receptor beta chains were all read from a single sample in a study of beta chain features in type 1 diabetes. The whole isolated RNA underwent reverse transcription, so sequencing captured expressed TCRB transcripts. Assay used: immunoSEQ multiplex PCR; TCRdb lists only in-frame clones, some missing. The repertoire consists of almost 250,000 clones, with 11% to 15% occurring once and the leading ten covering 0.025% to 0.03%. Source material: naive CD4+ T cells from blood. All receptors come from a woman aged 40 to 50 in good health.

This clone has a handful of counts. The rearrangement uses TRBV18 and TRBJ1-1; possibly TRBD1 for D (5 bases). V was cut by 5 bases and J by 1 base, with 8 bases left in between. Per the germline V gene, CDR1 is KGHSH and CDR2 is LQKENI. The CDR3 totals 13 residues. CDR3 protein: CASSTDRNTEAFF. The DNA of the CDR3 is TGTGCCAGCTCAACAGACAGGAACACTGAAGCTTTCTTT.

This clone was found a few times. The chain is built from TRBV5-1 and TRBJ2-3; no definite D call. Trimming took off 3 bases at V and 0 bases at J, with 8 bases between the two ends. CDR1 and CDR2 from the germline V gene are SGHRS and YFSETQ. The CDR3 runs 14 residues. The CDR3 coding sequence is TGCGCCAGCAGCTCCCCCGGTAGCACAGATACGCAGTATTTT. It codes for CASSSPGSTDTQYF.

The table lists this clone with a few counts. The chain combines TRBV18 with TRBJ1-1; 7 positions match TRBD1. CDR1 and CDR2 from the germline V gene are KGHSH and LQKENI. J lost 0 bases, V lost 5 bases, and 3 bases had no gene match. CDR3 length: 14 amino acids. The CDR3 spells CASSTDRVNTEAFF. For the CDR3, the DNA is TGTGCCAGCTCAACTGACAGGGTGAACACTGAAGCTTTCTTT.

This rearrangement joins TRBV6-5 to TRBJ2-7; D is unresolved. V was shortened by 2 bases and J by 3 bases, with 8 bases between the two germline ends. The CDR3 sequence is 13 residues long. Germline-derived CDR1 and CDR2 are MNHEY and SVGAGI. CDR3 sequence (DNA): TGTGCCAGCAGTTACCTCGGGTACTACGAGCAGTACTTC. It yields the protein CASSYLGYYEQYF.

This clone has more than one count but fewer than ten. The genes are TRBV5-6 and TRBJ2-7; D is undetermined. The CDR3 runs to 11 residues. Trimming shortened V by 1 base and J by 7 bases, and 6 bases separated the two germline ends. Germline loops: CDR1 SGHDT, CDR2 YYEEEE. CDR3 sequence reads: CASSLTQEQYF. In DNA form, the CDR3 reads TGTGCCAGCAGCTTGACCCAGGAGCAGTACTTC.

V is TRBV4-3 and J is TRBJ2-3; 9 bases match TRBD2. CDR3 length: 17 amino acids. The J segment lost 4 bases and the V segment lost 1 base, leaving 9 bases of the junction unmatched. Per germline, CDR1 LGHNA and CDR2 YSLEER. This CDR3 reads CASSQVRGGVGPDTQYF. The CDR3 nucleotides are TGCGCCAGCAGCCAAGTTCGCGGGGGGGTTGGGCCAGATACGCAGTATTTT.

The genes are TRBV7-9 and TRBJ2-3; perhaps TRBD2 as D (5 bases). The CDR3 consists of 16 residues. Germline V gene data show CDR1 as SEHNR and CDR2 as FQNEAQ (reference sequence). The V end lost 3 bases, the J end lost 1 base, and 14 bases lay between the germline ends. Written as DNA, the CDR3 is TGTGCCAGCAGCTTCTGGACCGGAGGTGGCACAGATACGCAGTATTTT. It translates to CASSFWTGGGTDTQYF.

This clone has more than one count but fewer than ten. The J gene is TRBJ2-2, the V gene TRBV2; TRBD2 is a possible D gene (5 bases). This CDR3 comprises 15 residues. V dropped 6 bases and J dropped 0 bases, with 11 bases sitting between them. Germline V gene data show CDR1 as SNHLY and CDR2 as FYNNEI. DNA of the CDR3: TGTGCCAGCAGCGAAAGGGAGACGAACACCGGGGAGCTGTTTTTT. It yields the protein CASSERETNTGELFF.

The CDR3 DNA reads as TGTGCCAGCAGAATCGTGACTTTACACGAGCAGTACTTC. Amino acid sequence: CASRIVTLHEQYF. This chain connects TRBV2 to TRBJ2-7; D is unclear. The V end lost 6 bases, the J end lost 5 bases, and 14 bases lay between the germline ends. The germline V gene has CDR1 SNHLY and CDR2 FYNNEI. This CDR3 is 13 amino acids long.

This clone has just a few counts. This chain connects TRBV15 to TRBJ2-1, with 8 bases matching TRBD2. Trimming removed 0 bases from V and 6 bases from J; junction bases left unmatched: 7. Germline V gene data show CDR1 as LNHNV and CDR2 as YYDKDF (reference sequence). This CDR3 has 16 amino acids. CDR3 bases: TGTGCCACCAGCAGAGAATACGGGGGGGTGGGCAATGAGCAGTTCTTC. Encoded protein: CATSREYGGVGNEQFF.